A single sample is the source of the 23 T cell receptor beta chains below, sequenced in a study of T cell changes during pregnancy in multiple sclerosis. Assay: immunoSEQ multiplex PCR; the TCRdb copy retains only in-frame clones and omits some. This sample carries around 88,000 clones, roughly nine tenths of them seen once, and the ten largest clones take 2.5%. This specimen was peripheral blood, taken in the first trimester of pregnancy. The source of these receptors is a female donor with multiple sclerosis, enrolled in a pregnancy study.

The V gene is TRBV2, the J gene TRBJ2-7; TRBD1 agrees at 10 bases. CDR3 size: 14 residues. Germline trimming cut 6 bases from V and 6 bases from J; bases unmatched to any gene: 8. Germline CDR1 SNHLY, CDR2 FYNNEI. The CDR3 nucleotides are TGTGCCAGCAGGAGAGACAGGGGGCGGGTCGAGCAGTACTTC. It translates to CASRRDRGRVEQYF. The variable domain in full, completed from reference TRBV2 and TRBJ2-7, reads EPEVTQTPSHQVTQMGQEVILRCVPISNHLYFYWYRQILGQKVEFLVSFYNNEISEKSEIFDDQFSVERPDGSNFTLKIRSTKLEDSAMYFCASRRDRGRVEQYFGPGTRLTVT.

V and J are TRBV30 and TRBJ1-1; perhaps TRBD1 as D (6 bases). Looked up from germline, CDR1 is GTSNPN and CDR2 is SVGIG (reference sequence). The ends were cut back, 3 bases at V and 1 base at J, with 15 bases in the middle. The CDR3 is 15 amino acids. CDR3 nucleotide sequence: TGTGCCTGGAGGAGGGGCAGGGGAACGAACACTGAAGCTTTCTTT. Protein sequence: CAWRRGRGTNTEAFF.

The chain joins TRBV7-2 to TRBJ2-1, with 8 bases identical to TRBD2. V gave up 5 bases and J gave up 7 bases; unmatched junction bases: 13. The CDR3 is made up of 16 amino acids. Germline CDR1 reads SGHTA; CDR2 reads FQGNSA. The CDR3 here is CASSPPGTSYLNEQFF. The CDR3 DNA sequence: TGTGCCAGCAGCCCCCCCGGGACTAGTTACTTGAATGAGCAGTTCTTC.

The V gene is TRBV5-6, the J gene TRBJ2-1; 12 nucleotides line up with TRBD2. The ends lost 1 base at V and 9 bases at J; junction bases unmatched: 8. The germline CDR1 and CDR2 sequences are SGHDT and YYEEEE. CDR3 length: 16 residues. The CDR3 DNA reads TGTGCCAGCAGCTTGTTCGGACTAGCGGGACTCGGTGAGCAGTTCTTC. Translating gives CASSLFGLAGLGEQFF.

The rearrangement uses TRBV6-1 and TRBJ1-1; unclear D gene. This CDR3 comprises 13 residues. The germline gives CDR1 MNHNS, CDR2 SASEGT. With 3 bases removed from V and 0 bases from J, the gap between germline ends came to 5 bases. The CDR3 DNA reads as TGTGCCAGCAGTGAGACACTGAACACTGAAGCTTTCTTT. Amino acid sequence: CASSETLNTEAFF.

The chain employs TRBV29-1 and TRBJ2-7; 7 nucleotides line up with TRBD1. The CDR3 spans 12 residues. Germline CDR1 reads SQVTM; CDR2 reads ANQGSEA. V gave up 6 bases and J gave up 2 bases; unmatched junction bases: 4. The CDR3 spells CSVRDSTYEQYF. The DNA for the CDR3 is TGCAGCGTACGGGACAGCACCTACGAGCAGTACTTC.

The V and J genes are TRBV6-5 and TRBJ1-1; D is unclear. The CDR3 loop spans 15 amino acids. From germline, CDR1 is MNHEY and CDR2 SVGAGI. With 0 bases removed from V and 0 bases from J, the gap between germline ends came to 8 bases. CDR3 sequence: CASSYSIAVNTEAFF. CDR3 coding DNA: TGTGCCAGCAGTTACTCGATTGCAGTGAACACTGAAGCTTTCTTT.

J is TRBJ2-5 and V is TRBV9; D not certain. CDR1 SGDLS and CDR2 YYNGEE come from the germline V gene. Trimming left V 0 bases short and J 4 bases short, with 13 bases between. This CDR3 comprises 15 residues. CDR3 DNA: TGTGCCAGCAGCGTAGCCCCGGGTGGTGGAGAGACCCAGTACTTC. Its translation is CASSVAPGGGETQYF.

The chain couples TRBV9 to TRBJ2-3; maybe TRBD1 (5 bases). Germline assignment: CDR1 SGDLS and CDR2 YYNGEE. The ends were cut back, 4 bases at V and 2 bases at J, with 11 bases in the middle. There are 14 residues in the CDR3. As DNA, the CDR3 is TGTGCCAGCAGCCAGGGATCGTCCACAGATACGCAGTATTTT. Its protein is CASSQGSSTDTQYF.

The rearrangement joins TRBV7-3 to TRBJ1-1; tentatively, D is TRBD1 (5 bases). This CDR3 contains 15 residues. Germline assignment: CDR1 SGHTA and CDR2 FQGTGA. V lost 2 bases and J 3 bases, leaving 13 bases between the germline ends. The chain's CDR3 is CASSLQGQGYTEAFF. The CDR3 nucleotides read TGTGCCAGCAGCTTACAAGGGCAGGGTTACACTGAAGCTTTCTTT. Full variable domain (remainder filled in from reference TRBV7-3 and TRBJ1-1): GAGVSQTPSNKVTEKGKYVELRCDPISGHTALYWYRQSLGQGPEFLIYFQGTGAADDSGLPNDRFFAVRPEGSVSTLKIQRTERGDSAVYLCASSLQGQGYTEAFFGQGTRLTVV.

Here the CDR3 reads CASAPREASDTQYF. CDR3 nucleotide sequence: TGTGCCAGCGCCCCTAGGGAGGCTTCAGATACGCAGTATTTT. This chain joins TRBV19 and TRBJ2-3, with D possibly matching TRBD2 (6 bases). The V end was cut by 9 bases, the J end by 4 bases, with 17 bases between. The CDR3 has 14 residues. Germline V lookup: CDR1 LNHDA, CDR2 SQIVND (reference sequence).

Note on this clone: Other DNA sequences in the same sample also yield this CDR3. The CDR3 coding sequence is TGTGCCAGCAGCTTAGGGCGAGGATCCACTGAAGCTTTCTTT. Residues: CASSLGRGSTEAFF. The J gene is TRBJ1-1, the V gene TRBV7-2; D remains unclear. V dropped 1 base and J dropped 4 bases, with 10 bases sitting between them. This CDR3 has 14 amino acids. CDR1 is SGHTA, CDR2 FQGNSA, per germline. The variable domain in full, with the rest retrieved from reference TRBV7-2 and TRBJ1-1, is GAGVSQSPSNKVTEKGKDVELRCDPISGHTALYWYRQSLGQGLEFLIYFQGNSAPDKSGLPSDRFSAERTGGSVSTLTIQRTQQEDSAVYLCASSLGRGSTEAFFGQGTRLTVV.

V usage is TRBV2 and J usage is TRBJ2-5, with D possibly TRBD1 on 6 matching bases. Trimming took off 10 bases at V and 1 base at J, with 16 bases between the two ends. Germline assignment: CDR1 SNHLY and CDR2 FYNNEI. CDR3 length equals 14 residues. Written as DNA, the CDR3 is TGTGCCATGCAGACAGGCCAACTCCAAGAGACCCAGTACTTC. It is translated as CAMQTGQLQETQYF. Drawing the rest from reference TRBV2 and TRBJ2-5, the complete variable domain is EPEVTQTPSHQVTQMGQEVILRCVPISNHLYFYWYRQILGQKVEFLVSFYNNEISEKSEIFDDQFSVERPDGSNFTLKIRSTKLEDSAMYFCAMQTGQLQETQYFGPGTRLLVL.

The CDR3 coding sequence is TGTGCCAGCAGCTTAGCGAGCAGCGGGGGGACCCTCTACAATGAGCAGTTCTTC. Protein: CASSLASSGGTLYNEQFF. The V call is TRBV7-6, the J call TRBJ2-1, with 9 bases matching TRBD2. The ends lost 0 bases at V and 3 bases at J; junction bases unmatched: 9. In germline, CDR1 is SGHVS, CDR2 FNYEAQ. The CDR3 contains 18 residues.

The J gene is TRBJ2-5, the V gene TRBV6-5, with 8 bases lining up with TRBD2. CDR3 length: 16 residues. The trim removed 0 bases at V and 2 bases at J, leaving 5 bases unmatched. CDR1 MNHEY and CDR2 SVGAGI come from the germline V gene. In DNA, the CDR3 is TGTGCCAGCAGTTACTCCAGCGGGGGAGGGCAAGAGACCCAGTACTTC. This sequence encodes CASSYSSGGGQETQYF.

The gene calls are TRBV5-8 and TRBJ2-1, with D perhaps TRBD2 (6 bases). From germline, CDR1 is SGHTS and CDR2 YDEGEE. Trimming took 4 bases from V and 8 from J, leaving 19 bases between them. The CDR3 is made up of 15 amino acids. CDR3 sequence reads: CASSRRDSPGDEQFF. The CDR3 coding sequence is TGTGCCAGCAGCCGCCGGGACTCCCCGGGTGATGAGCAGTTCTTC. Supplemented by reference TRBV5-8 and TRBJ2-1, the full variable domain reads EAGVTQSPTHLIKTRGQQATLRCSPISGHTSVYWYQQALGLGLQFLLWYDEGEERNRGNFPPRFSGRQFPNYSSELNVNALELEDSALYLCASSRRDSPGDEQFFGPGTRLTVL.

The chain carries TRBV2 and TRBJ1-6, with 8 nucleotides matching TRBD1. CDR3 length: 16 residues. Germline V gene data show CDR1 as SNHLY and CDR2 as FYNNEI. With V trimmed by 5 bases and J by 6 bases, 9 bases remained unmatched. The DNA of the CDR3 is TGTGCCAGCAGTCCAAGCCAGGGGGCGGGTAATTCACCCCTCCACTTT. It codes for CASSPSQGAGNSPLHF.

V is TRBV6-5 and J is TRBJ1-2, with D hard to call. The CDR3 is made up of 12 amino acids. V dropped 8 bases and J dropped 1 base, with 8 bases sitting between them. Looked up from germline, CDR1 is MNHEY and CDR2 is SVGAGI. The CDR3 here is CASSRGNYGYTF. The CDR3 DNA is TGTGCCAGCTCGCGGGGTAACTATGGCTACACCTTC.

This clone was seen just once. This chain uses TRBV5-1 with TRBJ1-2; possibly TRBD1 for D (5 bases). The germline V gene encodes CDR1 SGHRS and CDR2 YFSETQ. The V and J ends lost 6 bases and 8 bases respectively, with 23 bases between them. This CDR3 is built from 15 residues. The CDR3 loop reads CASTRDGSSQNGYTF. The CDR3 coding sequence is TGCGCCAGCACGCGGGACGGCTCTTCCCAGAACGGCTACACCTTC.

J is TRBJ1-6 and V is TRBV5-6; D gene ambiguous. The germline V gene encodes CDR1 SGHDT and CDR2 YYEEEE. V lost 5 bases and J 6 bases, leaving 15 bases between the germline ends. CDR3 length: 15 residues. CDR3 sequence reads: CASSPTPYGNSPLHF. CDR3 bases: TGTGCCAGCAGTCCAACGCCGTACGGTAATTCACCCCTCCACTTT.

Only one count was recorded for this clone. The CDR3 is CASSEASATYEQYF. Written as DNA, the CDR3 is TGTGCCAGCAGTGAGGCTAGCGCGACCTACGAGCAGTACTTC. V usage is TRBV2 and J usage is TRBJ2-7, with TRBD2 as a possible D gene (6 bases). The CDR3 is made up of 14 amino acids. Trimming left V 3 bases short and J 2 bases short, with 11 bases between. The germline V gene has CDR1 SNHLY and CDR2 FYNNEI.

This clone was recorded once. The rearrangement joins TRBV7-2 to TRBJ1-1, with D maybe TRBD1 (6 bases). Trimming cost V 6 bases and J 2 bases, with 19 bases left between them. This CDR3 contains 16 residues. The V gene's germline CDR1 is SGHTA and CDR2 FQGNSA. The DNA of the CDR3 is TGTGCCAGCAGTTCCGGGTCTCAGGGGTATAACACTGAAGCTTTCTTT. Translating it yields CASSSGSQGYNTEAFF. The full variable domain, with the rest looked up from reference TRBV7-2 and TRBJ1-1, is GAGVSQSPSNKVTEKGKDVELRCDPISGHTALYWYRQSLGQGLEFLIYFQGNSAPDKSGLPSDRFSAERTGGSVSTLTIQRTQQEDSAVYLCASSSGSQGYNTEAFFGQGTRLTVV.

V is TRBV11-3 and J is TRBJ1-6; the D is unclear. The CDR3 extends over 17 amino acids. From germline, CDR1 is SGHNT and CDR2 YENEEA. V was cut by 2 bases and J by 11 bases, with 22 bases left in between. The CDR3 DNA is TGTGCCAGCAGCTTATCCCCTAGGTCCAGTCAGCGGGCACCCCTCCACTTT. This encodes CASSLSPRSSQRAPLHF.